This is a list of T cell receptor beta chains from one sample in a study of blood T cell repertoires in COVID-19. Some clones are missing from TCRdb's copy, which holds only in-frame ones; the method was immunoSEQ multiplex PCR. Among a few hundred thousand clones listed, approximately 81% were seen once. The sequencing input was peripheral blood. The source of these receptors is a woman of 80 years or more with active or convalescent COVID-19. Each CDR3 is given with its conserved first and last residue. D genes are given only for firm matches. Where a row states a size, it is once, few, many or the class of an expanded clone; other rows omit it.

>.|TRBJ2-3|14|TRBV28|.
CASSSPGATDTQYF
TGTGCCAGCAGTTCCCCCGGAGCCACAGATACGCAGTATTTT
>.|TRBJ1-5|14|TRBV6-2/TRBV6-3|.
CASSSGGGGQPQHF
TGTGCCAGCAGTTCGGGCGGGGGAGGCCAGCCCCAGCATTTT
>.|TRBJ1-2|15|TRBV19|TRBD1
CASSGSTGGGNGYTF
TGTGCCAGTAGTGGATCGACAGGGGGAGGTAATGGCTACACCTTC
>.|TRBJ1-3|13|TRBV9|.
CASSPSSGNTIYF
TGTGCCAGCAGCCCCAGCTCTGGAAACACCATATATTTT
>.|TRBJ2-7|14|TRBV7-2|.
CASSNSDISYEQYF
TGTGCCAGCAGCAACTCGGACATATCCTACGAGCAGTACTTC
>.|TRBJ2-1|17|TRBV23-1|TRBD2
CASSARTSGRAPTEQFF
TGCGCCAGCAGTGCACGAACTAGCGGGAGGGCTCCGACTGAGCAGTTCTTC
>.|TRBJ2-2|14|TRBV3-1/TRBV3-2|.
CASSQVRVPGELFF
TGTGCCAGCAGCCAAGTGAGGGTCCCCGGGGAGCTGTTTTTT
>.|TRBJ1-5|17|TRBV6-4|.
CASSDSMEGLGNQPQHF
TGTGCCAGCAGTGACTCAATGGAGGGGCTCGGCAATCAGCCCCAGCATTTT
>.|TRBJ1-2|14|TRBV27|.
CASSLDRFNYGYTF
TGTGCCAGCAGTTTAGACAGATTTAACTATGGCTACACCTTC
>.|TRBJ2-2|14|TRBV19|TRBD2
CASSRGGYTGELFF
TGTGCCAGTAGTCGGGGGGGATACACCGGGGAGCTGTTTTTT
>once|TRBJ2-7|12|TRBV6-2/TRBV6-3|.
CASSNPRSEQYF
TGTGCCAGCAGTAACCCGCGATCGGAGCAGTACTTC
>.|TRBJ2-4|13|TRBV7-2|.
CASSLSVQNIQYF
TGTGCCAGCAGCTTATCGGTGCAAAACATTCAGTACTTC
>.|TRBJ2-3|16|TRBV9|TRBD2
CASSAGLAGGADTQYF
TGTGCCAGCAGCGCGGGACTAGCAGGAGGAGCAGATACGCAGTATTTT
>.|TRBJ2-7|15|TRBV12-2|.
CASRPPGTASYEQYF
TGTGCAAGTCGCCCACCCGGGACAGCCTCCTACGAGCAGTACTTC
>.|TRBJ1-2|14|TRBV5-1|.
CASSPGGPNYGYTF
TGCGCCAGCAGCCCGGGAGGCCCTAACTATGGCTACACCTTC